This T cell receptor (beta chain) was identified in a study of blood T cell repertoires in COVID-19. Overall study context: Samples representing acute and convalescent COVID-19 were sourced from the United States, Italy and Spain. T cells, B-cell-depleted T cells, or PBMCs provided the cDNA or gDNA that served as material.

Seattle patients were enrolled while actively infected and followed longitudinally. Source study methods: The authors estimated nucleated cell counts from reference gene primer amplification. The assay was immunoSEQ multiplex PCR, and TCRdb's table has in-frame clones only and misses some. The V and J calls and clone size are taken from that table; D and trimming were inferred from the DNA. The sample includes around 63,000 clones, about two thirds of them seen just once. V lost 3 bases to trimming and J lost 3 bases, with 8 bases between them. The CDR3 spans 13 residues. Germline CDR1 reads WNHNN; CDR2 reads SYGVQD (reference sequence).

The sequence was obtained from a woman in her sixties or seventies with COVID-19, enrolled during active disease. The J gene is TRBJ2-5, the V gene TRBV10-1; D remains unclear. The specimen was peripheral blood. This CDR3 reads CASSEGREETQYF. The CDR3 DNA sequence: TGCGCCAGCAGTGAAGGTCGGGAAGAGACCCAGTACTTC.